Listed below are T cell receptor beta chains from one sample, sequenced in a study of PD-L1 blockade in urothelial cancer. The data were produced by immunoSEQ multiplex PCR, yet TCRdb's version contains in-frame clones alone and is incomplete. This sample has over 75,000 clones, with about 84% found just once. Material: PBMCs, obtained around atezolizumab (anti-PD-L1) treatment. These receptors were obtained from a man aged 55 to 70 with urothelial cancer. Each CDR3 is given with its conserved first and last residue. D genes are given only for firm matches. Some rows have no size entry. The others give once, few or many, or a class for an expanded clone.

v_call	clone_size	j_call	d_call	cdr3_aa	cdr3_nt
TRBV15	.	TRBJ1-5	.	CATSRGGQFLYQPQHF	TGTGCCACCAGCAGAGGGGGCCAATTTTTATATCAGCCCCAGCATTTT
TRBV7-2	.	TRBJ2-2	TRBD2	CASSFTSGGGTGELFF	TGTGCCAGCAGCTTCACTAGCGGGGGGGGGACCGGGGAGCTGTTTTTT
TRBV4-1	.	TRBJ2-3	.	CASSPLQGPAADTQYF	TGCGCCAGCAGCCCCCTTCAGGGCCCCGCGGCAGATACGCAGTATTTT
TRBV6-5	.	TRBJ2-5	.	CASGTPGETQYF	TGTGCCAGCGGGACACCCGGGGAGACCCAGTACTTC
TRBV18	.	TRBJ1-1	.	CASSPGENTEAFF	TGTGCCAGCTCACCCGGAGAGAACACTGAAGCTTTCTTT
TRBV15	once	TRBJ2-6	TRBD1	CATSRTTGDGANVLTF	TGTGCCACCAGCAGAACTACAGGGGACGGGGCCAACGTCCTGACTTTC
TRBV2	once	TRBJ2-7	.	CASSDFGRAPNSYEQYF	TGTGCCAGCAGTGATTTCGGGCGGGCCCCCAACTCCTACGAGCAGTACTTC
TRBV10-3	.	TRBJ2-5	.	CATSSEETQYF	TGTGCCACCTCCTCAGAAGAGACCCAGTACTTC
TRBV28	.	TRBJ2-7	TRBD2	CASSRASGPYEQYF	TGTGCCAGCAGTCGGGCTAGCGGACCCTACGAGCAGTACTTC
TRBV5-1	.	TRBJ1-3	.	CASSSGQPGNTIYF	TGCGCCAGCAGCTCCGGACAGCCTGGAAACACCATATATTTT
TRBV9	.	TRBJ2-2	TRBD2	CASSARLGGGPSGELFF	TGTGCCAGCAGCGCCCGACTCGGGGGGGGGCCTAGCGGGGAGCTGTTTTTT
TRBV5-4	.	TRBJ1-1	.	CASSPGHFTEAFF	TGTGCCAGCAGCCCGGGACACTTTACTGAAGCTTTCTTT
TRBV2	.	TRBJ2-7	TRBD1	CASGDRKAYEQYF	TGTGCCAGCGGGGACAGGAAGGCTTACGAGCAGTACTTC
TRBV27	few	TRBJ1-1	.	CASSRGGIGNTEAFF	TGTGCCAGCAGTCGGGGGGGGATTGGAAACACTGAAGCTTTCTTT
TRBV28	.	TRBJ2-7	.	CASSQGGLHYEQYF	TGTGCCAGCAGTCAGGGAGGCCTACATTACGAGCAGTACTTC
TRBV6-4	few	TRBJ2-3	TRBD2	CASSEEAGAGGTQYF	TGTGCCAGCAGTGAAGAAGCGGGGGCCGGGGGGACGCAGTATTTT
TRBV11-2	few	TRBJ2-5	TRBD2	CASSLAGGQETQYF	TGTGCCAGCAGCCTAGCGGGGGGGCAAGAGACCCAGTACTTC
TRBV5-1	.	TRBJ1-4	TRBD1	CASSLGGQGAGGDEKLFF	TGCGCCAGCAGCTTGGGGGGACAGGGGGCTGGAGGAGATGAAAAACTGTTTTTT
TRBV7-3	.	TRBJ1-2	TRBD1	CASSSGTEGTNYGYTF	TGTGCCAGCAGCTCCGGGACAGAAGGAACTAACTATGGCTACACCTTC
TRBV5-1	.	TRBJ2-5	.	CASAIEGVGTQYF	TGCGCCTCAGCAATTGAGGGAGTGGGGACCCAGTACTTC
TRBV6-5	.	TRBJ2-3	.	CATLGAYTQYF	TGTGCCACCCTCGGTGCATATACGCAGTATTTT
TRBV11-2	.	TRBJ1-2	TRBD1	CASSPIGTGGSRFLWGYTF	TGTGCCAGCAGCCCAATAGGGACAGGGGGCTCGCGGTTCCTATGGGGCTACACCTTC
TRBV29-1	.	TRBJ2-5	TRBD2	CSGWTSGRGAETQYF	TGCAGCGGATGGACTAGCGGGAGAGGGGCAGAGACCCAGTACTTC
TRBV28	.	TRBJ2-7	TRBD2	CASSNSGSPYEQYF	TGTGCCAGCAGTAATAGCGGGAGCCCCTACGAGCAGTACTTC
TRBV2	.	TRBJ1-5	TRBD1	CASFRDRDSNQPQHF	TGTGCCAGTTTCCGGGACAGGGATAGCAATCAGCCCCAGCATTTT
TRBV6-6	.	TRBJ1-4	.	CASSQVWGDEKLFF	TGTGCCAGCAGTCAGGTGTGGGGGGATGAAAAACTGTTTTTT
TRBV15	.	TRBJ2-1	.	CATSRDFEEGRHEQFF	TGTGCCACCAGCAGAGATTTTGAGGAGGGCCGGCATGAGCAGTTCTTC
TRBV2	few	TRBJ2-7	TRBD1	CASSGPTGGFSYEQYF	TGTGCCAGCAGTGGACCGACAGGGGGTTTCTCCTACGAGCAGTACTTC
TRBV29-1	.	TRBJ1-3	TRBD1	CSVRTGGTGGNTIYF	TGCAGCGTTCGGACAGGGGGGACAGGCGGAAACACCATATATTTT
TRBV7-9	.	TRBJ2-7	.	CASSLLDSSSYEQYF	TGTGCCAGCAGCTTACTTGACAGCTCTAGCTACGAGCAGTACTTC
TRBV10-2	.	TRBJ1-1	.	CASRGSYGEAFF	TGCGCCAGCAGGGGCTCATACGGTGAAGCTTTCTTT
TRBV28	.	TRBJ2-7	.	CASRRGYEQYF	TGTGCCAGCAGGAGGGGGTACGAGCAGTACTTC
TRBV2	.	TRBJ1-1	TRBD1	CASSERGRGGTEAFF	TGTGCCAGCAGTGAGAGGGGGCGAGGGGGCACTGAAGCTTTCTTT